This T cell receptor (beta chain) came from a study of cytotoxic CD8 clonotypes in ibrutinib-treated CLL. Study context: Responses: roughly 25 partial, 2 complete; after median roughly 68 months, roughly 14 stayed remitted, around 12 progressed.

CDR3 length: 17 residues. V lost 4 bases, J lost 6 bases, and 15 bases stayed unmatched. The germline V gene has CDR1 SGHDT and CDR2 YYEEEE. Measured with immunoSEQ multiplex PCR; TCRdb has only the in-frame clones, and not every one. This table holds roughly 76,000 clones, approximately 80% found once. The input for sequencing was PBMCs, taken at disease progression, from a patient treated with ibrutinib. The TCR originated in a human donor with chronic lymphocytic leukemia. This chain connects TRBV5-6 to TRBJ2-2; 7 nucleotides match TRBD2. CDR3: CASSLGRHGGYAGELFF. The DNA for the CDR3 is TGTGCCAGCAGCCTCGGTCGTCACGGGGGGTACGCCGGGGAGCTGTTTTTT.